This T cell receptor beta chain derives from a study of blood T cell repertoires in COVID-19. Study-wide background: Sites across the United States, Italy and Spain contributed samples from acute and convalescent COVID-19. The cDNA or gDNA used as material had been derived from T cells, B-cell-depleted T cells, or PBMCs.

This CDR3 comprises 14 residues. V lost 8 bases and J lost 5, with 15 bases in between. CDR1 is LNHDA, CDR2 SQIVND, per germline (reference sequence). The table came from immunoSEQ multiplex PCR; TCRdb's copy has only in-frame clones and leaves some out. The sample has some 490,000 clones; roughly 88% are singletons. This TCR was recovered from a human donor in a cohort sampled during active COVID-19. The sample comprised peripheral blood. This chain joins TRBV19 and TRBJ1-4; unclear D gene. Written as DNA, the CDR3 is TGTGCCAGTGGGCATGGAGGGCTAAATGAAAAACTGTTTTTT. Encoded protein: CASGHGGLNEKLFF.